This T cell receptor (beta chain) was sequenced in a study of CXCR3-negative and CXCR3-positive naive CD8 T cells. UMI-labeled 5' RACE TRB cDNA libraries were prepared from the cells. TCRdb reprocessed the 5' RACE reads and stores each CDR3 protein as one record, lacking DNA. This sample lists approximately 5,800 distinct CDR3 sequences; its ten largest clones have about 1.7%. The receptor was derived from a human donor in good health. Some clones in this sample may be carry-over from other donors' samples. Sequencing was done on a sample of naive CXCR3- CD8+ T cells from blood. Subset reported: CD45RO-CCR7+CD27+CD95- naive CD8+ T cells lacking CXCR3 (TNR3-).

CDR3 sequence: CASSRTSGRYEQYF. The rearrangement joins TRBV5-6 to TRBJ2-7; no DNA is available, so the TRBD2 call from TCRdb remains unchecked. This CDR3 has 14 residues. The germline V gene encodes CDR1 SGHDT and CDR2 YYEEEE.